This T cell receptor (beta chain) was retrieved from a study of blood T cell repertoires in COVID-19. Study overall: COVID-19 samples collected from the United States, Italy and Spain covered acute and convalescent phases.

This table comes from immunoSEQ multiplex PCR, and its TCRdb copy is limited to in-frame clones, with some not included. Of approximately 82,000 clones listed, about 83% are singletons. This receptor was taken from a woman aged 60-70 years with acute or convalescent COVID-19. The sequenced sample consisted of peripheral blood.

CDR3 loop: CSVYPGQGPGTEAFF. The CDR3 bases are TGCAGCGTCTACCCGGGACAGGGACCGGGCACTGAAGCTTTCTTT. The rearrangement links TRBV29-1 to TRBJ1-1, with 9 bases aligning to TRBD1. The CDR3 spans 15 residues. CDR1 is SQVTM, CDR2 ANQGSEA, per germline. Trimming took 6 bases from V and 4 from J; bases not matched to a gene: 12.